Below, 28 T cell receptor beta chains from the same sample are listed, as sequenced in a study of early T cells in non-severe SARS-CoV-2 infection. TCRdb passed the 5' RACE reads through MiXCR, listing each CDR3 protein once. In the table there are about 50,000 distinct CDR3 sequences, 9.3% of which are singletons. The specimen was whole blood. Every receptor here comes from an adult who was a healthcare worker with PCR-confirmed SARS-CoV-2 infection or an uninfected control (not recorded which).

At least ten counts were recorded for this clonotype. The V call is TRBV10-2, the J call TRBJ2-7; perhaps TRBD2 as D (7 bases). V lost 7 bases to trimming and J lost 2 bases, with 18 bases between them. The CDR3 is made up of 15 amino acids. The germline V gene has CDR1 WSHSY and CDR2 SAAADI. The CDR3, as DNA: TGCGCCAGCAATCCCGGGCGGGGGCGAGCCTACGAGCAGTACTTC. This encodes CASNPGRGRAYEQYF.

This clonotype was recorded at least ten times. This chain links TRBV5-1 with TRBJ1-5; D gene ambiguous. Trimming pared 0 bases from V and 1 base from J, leaving 8 bases between. There are 15 residues in the CDR3. The germline V gene encodes CDR1 SGHRS and CDR2 YFSETQ. The CDR3 region is CASSLDSGSNQPQHF. The CDR3 DNA is TGCGCCAGCAGCTTGGATTCGGGCAGCAATCAGCCCCAGCATTTT.

In this sample, this clonotype turned up a few times. CDR3 in amino acids: CASSLGARQETQYF. DNA of the CDR3: TGTGCCAGCAGCTTAGGGGCTCGCCAAGAGACCCAGTACTTC. V and J are TRBV7-2 and TRBJ2-5; D is undetermined. CDR1 SGHTA and CDR2 FQGNSA come from the germline V gene. The CDR3 has 14 amino acids. V lost 1 base to trimming and J lost 1 base, with 7 bases between them.

This clonotype was counted between two and nine times. The gene calls are TRBV3-1 and TRBJ1-2; D possibly corresponds to TRBD1 (6 bases). Germline V gene sequence: CDR1 LGHDT, CDR2 YNNKEL (reference sequence). The V end was cut by 2 bases, the J end by 1 base, with 14 bases between. This CDR3 comprises 16 residues. CDR3 bases: TGTGCCAGCAGCCAAAGAGGACAGAGCCTTAACTATGGCTACACCTTC. Translated, it gives CASSQRGQSLNYGYTF.

V and J are TRBV29-1 and TRBJ1-2; D gene ambiguous. Germline V gives CDR1 SQVTM, CDR2 ANQGSEA. This CDR3 spans 13 amino acids. The V and J ends lost 6 bases and 6 bases respectively, with 17 bases between them. The CDR3 loop is CSVRILDSDGYTF. The CDR3 DNA reads as TGCAGCGTGAGAATTTTGGACTCAGATGGCTACACCTTC.

This clonotype has ten or more counts. This chain links TRBV6-6 with TRBJ1-2; 8 nucleotides align to TRBD1. The V gene's germline CDR1 is MNHNY and CDR2 SVGAGI (reference sequence). This CDR3 has 15 amino acids. Trimming at V came to 2 bases and at J to 5 bases, leaving 7 bases not matched to a gene. CDR3 sequence: CASSYTGTGTYGYTF. CDR3 DNA sequence: TGTGCCAGCAGTTACACCGGGACAGGAACTTATGGCTACACCTTC.

Only a few counts were recorded for this clonotype. V is TRBV7-2 and J is TRBJ2-1; D ambiguous. V was pared by 2 bases and J by 5 bases, with 10 bases between. CDR3 length equals 14 residues. The germline V gene has CDR1 SGHTA and CDR2 FQGNSA. CDR3: CASSLSLNNNEQFF. The CDR3 DNA is TGTGCCAGCAGCTTATCCCTCAATAACAATGAGCAGTTCTTC.

This clonotype was recorded many times. The chain combines TRBV29-1 with TRBJ2-3; 9 bases are a match to TRBD2. Trimming took 4 bases from V and 5 from J; bases not matched to a gene: 7. CDR3 length: 14 residues. Germline V gene data show CDR1 as SQVTM and CDR2 as ANQGSEA. Here the CDR3 reads CSVVRGRAEDTQYF. CDR3 bases: TGCAGCGTTGTCCGCGGGAGGGCGGAAGATACGCAGTATTTT.

This clonotype was seen repeatedly, ten times or more. The J gene is TRBJ1-1, the V gene TRBV7-2; D unclear. The V gene's germline CDR1 is SGHTA and CDR2 FQGNSA. The CDR3 loop spans 12 amino acids. Trimming pared 2 bases from V and 10 bases from J, leaving 11 bases between. The CDR3 sequence: CASSLRPPLAFF. DNA of the CDR3: TGTGCCAGCAGCTTACGTCCGCCTTTAGCTTTCTTT.

This rearrangement joins TRBV10-3 to TRBJ2-7; 7 bases fit TRBD1. CDR1 is ENHRY and CDR2 is SYGVKD in the germline V gene. The V gene end was trimmed by 6 bases and the J gene end by 3 bases; junction bases not matched to a gene: 5. The CDR3 loop spans 13 amino acids. CDR3 DNA sequence: TGTGCCATCAGCGGGACAGACGTCTACGAGCAGTACTTC. It encodes CAISGTDVYEQYF.

This clonotype came up a few times. CDR3 nucleotides: TGTGCCAGCAGCCAAGATTGGGTTGGAAACACCATATATTTT. Amino acid sequence: CASSQDWVGNTIYF. V is TRBV14 and J is TRBJ1-3; D not resolved. The V end lost 0 bases, the J end lost 3 bases, and 6 bases lay between the germline ends. This CDR3 has 14 residues. CDR1 SGHDN and CDR2 FVKESK come from the germline V gene. Together with reference TRBV14 and TRBJ1-3, the CDR3 gives the full variable domain: EAGVTQFPSHSVIEKGQTVTLRCDPISGHDNLYWYRRVMGKEIKFLLHFVKESKQDESGMPNNRFLAERTGGTYSTLKVQPAELEDSGVYFCASSQDWVGNTIYFGEGSWLTVV.

This clonotype has at least ten counts. The chain uses TRBV11-2 and TRBJ1-1; 7 bases align to TRBD1. From germline, CDR1 is SGHAT and CDR2 FQNNGV. This CDR3 region has 14 residues. V trimming: 3 bases; J trimming: 7 bases; junction bases outside the gene matches: 8. CDR3 sequence: CASSLTGRWGEAFF. The CDR3 bases are TGTGCCAGCAGCTTGACAGGGCGGTGGGGTGAAGCTTTCTTT.

This chain joins TRBV24-1 and TRBJ2-1; TRBD2 matches at 10 bases. This CDR3 spans 16 amino acids. Germline lookup yields CDR1 KGHDR and CDR2 SFDVKD. V lost 4 bases, J lost 5 bases, and 7 bases stayed unmatched. CDR3: CATSDPGTSEHNEQFF. CDR3 DNA: TGTGCCACCAGTGACCCCGGGACTAGCGAACACAATGAGCAGTTCTTC.

The chain carries TRBV28 and TRBJ2-2; 11 bases agree with TRBD2. The germline gives CDR1 MDHEN, CDR2 SYDVKM. With 6 bases clipped from V and 3 bases from J, the junction kept 6 bases outside the gene matches. This CDR3 has 16 residues. DNA of the CDR3: TGTGCCAGCAGCTCCTTACTAGCGGGGGACACCGGGGAGCTGTTTTTT. Amino acids: CASSSLLAGDTGELFF.

This chain links TRBV11-2 with TRBJ1-1, with a possible D match to TRBD1 (5 bases). The V gene's germline CDR1 is SGHAT and CDR2 FQNNGV. V dropped 2 bases and J dropped 2 bases, with 21 bases sitting between them. The CDR3 extends over 18 amino acids. The CDR3: CASSLRGLGLFRNTEAFF. The CDR3 coding sequence is TGTGCCAGCAGCTTAAGGGGACTAGGACTCTTTCGAAACACTGAAGCTTTCTTT.

This chain uses TRBV28 with TRBJ2-4; D may be TRBD1 or TRBD2 (5 bases each). In germline, CDR1 is MDHEN, CDR2 SYDVKM. The CDR3 length is 16 residues. Trimming stripped 1 base from V and 7 bases from J, with 17 bases between. The CDR3 DNA is TGTGCCAGCAGTTTATCCCGTTTCAGGGCGGGCAACATTCAGTACTTC. Amino acid sequence: CASSLSRFRAGNIQYF. Complete variable domain (other parts from reference TRBV28 and TRBJ2-4): DVKVTQSSRYLVKRTGEKVFLECVQDMDHENMFWYRQDPGLGLRLIYFSYDVKMKEKGDIPEGYSVSREKKERFSLILESASTNQTSMYLCASSLSRFRAGNIQYFGAGTRLSVL.

This clonotype appeared a few times. The genes are TRBV20-1 and TRBJ2-1; D not resolved. The CDR3 spans 14 residues. Germline assignment: CDR1 DFQATT and CDR2 SNEGSKA (reference sequence). V lost 2 bases, J lost 2 bases, and 10 bases lay in between. CDR3 sequence: CSARRPQTYNEQFF. The CDR3 DNA is TGCAGTGCTAGACGCCCCCAGACCTACAATGAGCAGTTCTTC.

This clonotype appeared a few times. The chain is built from TRBV28 and TRBJ1-4, with D possibly being TRBD1 (5 bases). Germline-derived CDR1 and CDR2 are MDHEN and SYDVKM. Trimming took 6 bases from V and 8 from J, leaving 19 bases between them. CDR3 length: 15 amino acids. The CDR3 bases are TGTGCCAGCAGCTCCGTAGGGGCGCGCGAAGAAAAACTGTTTTTT. This sequence encodes CASSSVGAREEKLFF. Full variable domain (remainder filled in from reference TRBV28 and TRBJ1-4): DVKVTQSSRYLVKRTGEKVFLECVQDMDHENMFWYRQDPGLGLRLIYFSYDVKMKEKGDIPEGYSVSREKKERFSLILESASTNQTSMYLCASSSVGAREEKLFFGSGTQLSVL.

The sample holds many counts of this clonotype. The chain links TRBV5-5 to TRBJ2-7, with TRBD1 matching over 8 bases. V was pared by 4 bases and J by 2 bases, with 2 bases of the junction left unmatched. CDR1 and CDR2 from the germline V gene are SGHKS and YYEKEE (reference sequence). The CDR3 is 13 amino acids. The CDR3 DNA follows: TGTGCCAGCAGCCGGGACAGGACCTACGAGCAGTACTTC. Translating gives CASSRDRTYEQYF.

The chain employs TRBV4-3 and TRBJ2-7; 10 positions agree with TRBD1. V lost 2 bases, J lost 3 bases, and 10 bases stayed unmatched. Germline CDR1 LGHNA, CDR2 YSLEER. The CDR3 is 17 residues long. The CDR3 region is CASSQSDRGQRRYEQYF. The CDR3 region has the DNA TGCGCCAGCAGCCAATCCGACAGGGGGCAACGGCGCTACGAGCAGTACTTC.

This clonotype came up many times. The J gene is TRBJ2-1, the V gene TRBV7-2; D remains unclear. The CDR3 extends over 15 amino acids. With 0 bases removed from V and 10 bases from J, the gap between germline ends came to 16 bases. From germline, CDR1 is SGHTA and CDR2 FQGNSA. The CDR3 loop reads CASSLASDGPKEQFF. CDR3 sequence (DNA): TGTGCCAGCAGCTTAGCGAGCGACGGACCAAAGGAGCAGTTCTTC.

V usage is TRBV7-6 and J usage is TRBJ1-3, with no clear D. CDR1 and CDR2 from the germline V gene are SGHVS and FNYEAQ. Trimming cost V 4 bases and J 2 bases, with 12 bases left between them. This CDR3 is built from 15 residues. The CDR3 DNA sequence: TGTGCCAGCAGCTCCGGGGAGTGGGCTGGAAACACCATATATTTT. Its translation is CASSSGEWAGNTIYF.

This clonotype was detected many times. The rearrangement links TRBV27 to TRBJ2-7; 7 nucleotides align to TRBD1. The length of the CDR3 is 19 residues. CDR1 is MNHEY and CDR2 is SMNVEV in the germline V gene (reference sequence). V gave up 3 bases and J gave up 0 bases; unmatched junction bases: 17. CDR3 sequence (DNA): TGTGCCAGCAGTTTCGACCCGGACCCGCCAGGACAGGACTCCTACGAGCAGTACTTC. Translated: CASSFDPDPPGQDSYEQYF.

This clonotype was counted many times. This chain uses TRBV28 with TRBJ1-5; D gene uncertain. From germline, CDR1 is MDHEN and CDR2 SYDVKM. The CDR3 is 14 residues long. Trimming stripped 2 bases from V and 3 bases from J, with 8 bases between. CDR3 sequence: CASSLSSSNQPQHF. The CDR3 DNA is TGTGCCAGCAGTTTAAGCAGCTCCAATCAGCCCCAGCATTTT.

This clonotype was counted between two and nine times. The genes are TRBV28 and TRBJ2-3; 9 nucleotides align to TRBD2. The trim removed 4 bases at V and 2 bases at J, leaving 7 bases unmatched. Per the germline V gene, CDR1 is MDHEN and CDR2 is SYDVKM. The CDR3 sequence is 16 residues long. The CDR3 here is CASSYSGSPSTDTQYF. Written as DNA, the CDR3 is TGTGCCAGCAGTTATAGCGGGAGCCCCTCCACAGATACGCAGTATTTT.

This clonotype has a count of ten or more. The rearrangement uses TRBV19 and TRBJ2-7; D is perhaps TRBD2 (5 bases). This CDR3 comprises 13 residues. Per the germline V gene, CDR1 is LNHDA and CDR2 is SQIVND (reference sequence). The ends were cut back, 4 bases at V and 0 bases at J, with 7 bases in the middle. The CDR3 bases are TGTGCCAGTAGTACGGGGAGCTCCTACGAGCAGTACTTC. Its protein product is CASSTGSSYEQYF. Full variable domain (rest looked up from reference TRBV19 and TRBJ2-7): DGGITQSPKYLFRKEGQNVTLSCEQNLNHDAMYWYRQDPGQGLRLIYYSQIVNDFQKGDIAEGYSVSREKKESFPLTVTSAQKNPTAFYLCASSTGSSYEQYFGPGTRLTVT.

The V gene is TRBV9, the J gene TRBJ2-1, with TRBD2 matching over 10 bases. The germline CDR1 and CDR2 sequences are SGDLS and YYNGEE. The J segment lost 8 bases and the V segment lost 3 bases, leaving 11 bases of the junction unmatched. There are 16 residues in the CDR3. The chain's CDR3 is CASSGTGLARGDEQFF. The CDR3 DNA is TGTGCCAGCAGCGGGACGGGACTAGCGCGTGGGGATGAGCAGTTCTTC. The full variable domain, with the rest looked up from reference TRBV9 and TRBJ2-1, is DSGVTQTPKHLITATGQRVTLRCSPRSGDLSVYWYQQSLDQGLQFLIQYYNGEERAKGNILERFSAQQFPDLHSELNLSSLELGDSALYFCASSGTGLARGDEQFFGPGTRLTVL.

The sample holds many counts of this clonotype. V usage is TRBV28 and J usage is TRBJ2-7, with TRBD2 matching over 7 bases. The CDR3 totals 15 residues. V shed 2 bases, J shed 5 bases, and the junction held 9 bases outside the gene matches. The V gene's germline CDR1 is MDHEN and CDR2 SYDVKM. The CDR3 here is CASSLGWRELDEQYF. In DNA, the CDR3 is TGTGCCAGCAGTTTAGGGTGGCGGGAGCTCGACGAGCAGTACTTC.